This TCR beta chain was sequenced for a study of control samples from healthy donors and cancer patients. Germline V lookup: CDR1 KGHSH, CDR2 LQKENI. The CDR3 extends over 17 amino acids. The table came from immunoSEQ multiplex PCR; TCRdb's copy has only in-frame clones and leaves some out. Counted here are around 130,000 clones, approximately 94% occurring once; the ten biggest clones make up around 1.6%. Regarding this clone: The junction does not match germline at one end; this may be a read error.

The J gene is TRBJ1-4, the V gene TRBV18; TRBD1 is a possible D gene (6 bases). The receptor was isolated from a man aged 45-60 years with head and neck cancer. The sequencing sample was made of PBMCs. CDR3 loop: CASSNRISGHFNEKLLF. CDR3 coding DNA: TGTGCCAGCTCCAACCGAATTTCGGGACACTTTAATGAAAAACTGCTTTTT.